The TCR beta chain under discussion was sequenced for a study of shared clonotypes between healthy human individuals. Assay: immunoSEQ multiplex PCR; the TCRdb copy retains only in-frame clones and omits some. This sample carries about 490,000 clones, 79% of them seen once, and the ten largest clones take 9.5% to 15%. This clone has only a few counts. Other DNA sequences in the same sample also yield this CDR3. V lost 5 bases, J lost 4 bases, and 3 bases stayed unmatched. The CDR3 extends over 13 amino acids. Germline loops: CDR1 SNHLY, CDR2 FYNNEI. The V gene is TRBV2, the J gene TRBJ1-2; 8 positions agree with TRBD1. This TCR came from a woman between 40 and 55 years old in good health. Some clones in this sample may be carry-over from other donors' samples. The sequenced sample was PBMCs. CDR3 region: CASSLDRGYGYTF. The CDR3 DNA follows: TGTGCCAGCAGTCTAGACAGGGGCTATGGCTACACCTTC.